The subject of this entry is one T cell receptor (beta chain). Trimming pared 5 bases from V and 3 bases from J, leaving 16 bases between. This CDR3 has 15 residues. Germline values: CDR1 SGHVS, CDR2 FNYEAQ. In the authors' workflow: Cell counts per sample came from amplifying reference gene primers. Some clones are missing from TCRdb's copy, which holds only in-frame ones; the method was immunoSEQ multiplex PCR. Clone size and the V and J calls come from that table; the DNA yielded D and trimming. The sample consists of under 55,000 clones, roughly nine tenths of them appearing once. This sample stems from a study of blood T cell repertoires in COVID-19. Background on the study: There were acute and convalescent COVID-19 samples, and they came from the United States, Italy and Spain. The analysed material was cDNA or gDNA that came from T cells, B-cell-depleted T cells, or PBMCs.

Sequenced input: peripheral blood. This clonotype was obtained from a human donor in a cohort sampled during active COVID-19. V gene TRBV7-6 combines with J gene TRBJ1-1; D is uncertain. This CDR3 reads CASSRSKAGHTEAFF. CDR3 DNA: TGTGCCAGCAGCCGTAGTAAGGCGGGTCACACTGAAGCTTTCTTT.